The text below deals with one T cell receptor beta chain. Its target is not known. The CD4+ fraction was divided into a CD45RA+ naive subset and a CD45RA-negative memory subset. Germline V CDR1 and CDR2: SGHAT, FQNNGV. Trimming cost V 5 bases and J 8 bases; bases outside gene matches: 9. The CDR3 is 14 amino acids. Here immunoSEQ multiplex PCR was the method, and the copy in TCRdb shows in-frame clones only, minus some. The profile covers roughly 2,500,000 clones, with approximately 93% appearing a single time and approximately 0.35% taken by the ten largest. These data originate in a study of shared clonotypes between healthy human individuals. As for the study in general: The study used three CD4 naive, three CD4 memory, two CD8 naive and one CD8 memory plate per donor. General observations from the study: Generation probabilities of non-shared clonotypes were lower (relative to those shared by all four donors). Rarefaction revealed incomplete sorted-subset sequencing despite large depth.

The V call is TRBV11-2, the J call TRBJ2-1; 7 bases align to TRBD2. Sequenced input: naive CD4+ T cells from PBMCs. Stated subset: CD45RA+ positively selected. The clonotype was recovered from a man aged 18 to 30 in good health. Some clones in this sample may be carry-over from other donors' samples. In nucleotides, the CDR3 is TGTGCCAGCAGCCGACTAGCTGAGAGGGATGAGCAGTTCTTC. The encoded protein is CASSRLAERDEQFF.